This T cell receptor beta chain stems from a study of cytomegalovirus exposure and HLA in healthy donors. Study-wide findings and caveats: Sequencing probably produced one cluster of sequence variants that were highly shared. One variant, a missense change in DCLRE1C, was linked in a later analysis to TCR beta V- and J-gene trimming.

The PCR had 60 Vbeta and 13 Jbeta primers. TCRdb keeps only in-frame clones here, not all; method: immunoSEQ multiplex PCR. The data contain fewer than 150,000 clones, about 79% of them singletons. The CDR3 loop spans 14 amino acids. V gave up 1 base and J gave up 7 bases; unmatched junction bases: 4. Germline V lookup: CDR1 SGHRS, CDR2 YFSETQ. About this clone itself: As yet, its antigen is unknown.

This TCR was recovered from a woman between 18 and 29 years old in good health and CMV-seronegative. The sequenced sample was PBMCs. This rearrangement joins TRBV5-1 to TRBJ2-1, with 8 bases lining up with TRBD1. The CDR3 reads CASSLMQGANEQFF. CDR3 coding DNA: TGCGCCAGCAGCTTGATGCAGGGGGCGAATGAGCAGTTCTTC.